These T cell receptor beta chains were read from a single sample in a study of blood T cell repertoires in COVID-19. Generated by immunoSEQ multiplex PCR, the TCRdb table keeps only in-frame clones and is missing some. The table records around 280,000 clones, around 85% of them present only once. The sample taken for sequencing was peripheral blood. The source is a woman in her twenties or thirties who had recovered from COVID-19. Both conserved end residues are part of each CDR3. Each record gives: D gene, V gene, J gene, clone size, CDR3 protein, CDR3 DNA. The D gene is left open where the match is weak. Clone size is not always given. Where it is, it says once, few, many or a class for expanded clones.

d_gene: NA
v_gene: TRBV20-1
j_gene: TRBJ1-5
abundance: NA
CDR3aa: CSASAGFNQPQHF
CDR3nt: TGCAGTGCTAGTGCGGGTTTCAATCAGCCCCAGCATTTT

d_gene: TRBD1
v_gene: TRBV4-1
j_gene: TRBJ1-2
abundance: NA
CDR3aa: CASSQPLGQGANYGYTF
CDR3nt: TGCGCCAGCAGCCAACCCCTCGGACAGGGAGCTAACTATGGCTACACCTTC

d_gene: NA
v_gene: TRBV5-1
j_gene: TRBJ2-2
abundance: NA
CDR3aa: CASSLAGIETGELFF
CDR3nt: TGCGCCAGCAGCTTAGCCGGGATCGAAACCGGGGAGCTGTTTTTT

d_gene: NA
v_gene: TRBV29-1
j_gene: TRBJ2-1
abundance: NA
CDR3aa: CSVDQDYYNEQFF
CDR3nt: TGCAGCGTCGACCAAGACTACTACAATGAGCAGTTCTTC

d_gene: NA
v_gene: TRBV2
j_gene: TRBJ1-3
abundance: NA
CDR3aa: CASNIKPGLGNTIYF
CDR3nt: TGTGCCAGCAACATAAAACCAGGGCTCGGAAACACCATATATTTT

d_gene: NA
v_gene: TRBV5-1
j_gene: TRBJ2-7
abundance: NA
CDR3aa: CASSLETTTYEQYF
CDR3nt: TGCGCCAGCAGCTTGGAGACTACGACCTACGAGCAGTACTTC

d_gene: NA
v_gene: TRBV28
j_gene: TRBJ2-2
abundance: NA
CDR3aa: CASSHRQKNTGELFF
CDR3nt: TGTGCCAGCAGTCATCGACAGAAGAACACCGGGGAGCTGTTTTTT

d_gene: NA
v_gene: TRBV19
j_gene: TRBJ1-3
abundance: few
CDR3aa: CASRASGGTGNTIYF
CDR3nt: TGTGCCAGTAGGGCTTCCGGGGGTACTGGAAACACCATATATTTT

d_gene: TRBD1
v_gene: TRBV14
j_gene: TRBJ2-2
abundance: NA
CDR3aa: CASSQGQGAAGELFF
CDR3nt: TGTGCCAGCAGCCAAGGACAGGGGGCAGCCGGGGAGCTGTTTTTT

d_gene: NA
v_gene: TRBV19
j_gene: TRBJ1-2
abundance: NA
CDR3aa: CASNAGPGQGLWGYTF
CDR3nt: TGTGCCAGTAACGCCGGACCGGGGCAGGGGTTATGGGGCTACACCTTC

d_gene: NA
v_gene: TRBV12-3/TRBV12-4
j_gene: TRBJ2-3
abundance: NA
CDR3aa: CASRNQGTDTQYF
CDR3nt: TGTGCCAGCAGAAACCAGGGCACAGATACGCAGTATTTT

d_gene: NA
v_gene: TRBV5-4
j_gene: TRBJ1-2
abundance: NA
CDR3aa: CASSLDRYGYTF
CDR3nt: TGTGCCAGCAGCTTGGACAGATATGGCTACACCTTC

d_gene: NA
v_gene: TRBV2
j_gene: TRBJ1-6
abundance: NA
CDR3aa: CASSEYERPNSPLHF
CDR3nt: TGTGCCAGCAGTGAGTATGAGCGGCCCAATTCACCCCTCCACTTT

d_gene: NA
v_gene: TRBV7-8
j_gene: TRBJ2-3
abundance: NA
CDR3aa: CASSLVLGGRGTDTQYF
CDR3nt: TGTGCCAGCAGCTTGGTCCTAGGGGGTCGCGGCACAGATACGCAGTATTTT

d_gene: TRBD1
v_gene: TRBV28
j_gene: TRBJ2-7
abundance: NA
CDR3aa: CASNYGTGAYEQYF
CDR3nt: TGTGCCAGCAACTACGGGACAGGGGCCTACGAGCAGTACTTC

d_gene: NA
v_gene: TRBV6-5
j_gene: TRBJ2-5
abundance: NA
CDR3aa: CASRTRETQYF
CDR3nt: TGTGCCAGCAGAACGAGAGAGACCCAGTACTTC

d_gene: NA
v_gene: TRBV19
j_gene: TRBJ2-5
abundance: NA
CDR3aa: CASSIQAGETQYF
CDR3nt: TGTGCCAGTAGTATCCAGGCTGGAGAGACCCAGTACTTC

d_gene: TRBD1
v_gene: TRBV28
j_gene: TRBJ1-4
abundance: NA
CDR3aa: CASCGAQGAREKLFF
CDR3nt: TGTGCCAGCTGCGGCGCCCAGGGGGCCCGGGAAAAACTGTTTTTT

d_gene: TRBD1
v_gene: TRBV4-1
j_gene: TRBJ1-2
abundance: NA
CDR3aa: CASSEGQGTGGYTF
CDR3nt: TGCGCCAGCAGCGAGGGACAGGGGACGGGTGGCTACACCTTC

d_gene: NA
v_gene: TRBV12-3/TRBV12-4
j_gene: TRBJ1-5
abundance: few
CDR3aa: CASRPTGNQPQHF
CDR3nt: TGTGCCAGCAGACCCACAGGAAATCAGCCCCAGCATTTT

d_gene: NA
v_gene: TRBV12-3/TRBV12-4
j_gene: TRBJ1-2
abundance: NA
CDR3aa: CASSLLQGYGYTF
CDR3nt: TGTGCCAGCAGTTTACTTCAGGGTTATGGCTACACCTTC

d_gene: TRBD1
v_gene: TRBV7-2
j_gene: TRBJ1-5
abundance: NA
CDR3aa: CASSLVQGGPQHF
CDR3nt: TGTGCCAGCAGCTTAGTACAGGGGGGACCCCAGCATTTT

d_gene: NA
v_gene: TRBV27
j_gene: TRBJ2-4
abundance: once
CDR3aa: CASSSRGFGQGGAKNIQYF
CDR3nt: TGTGCCAGCAGCAGTAGGGGGTTCGGGCAGGGCGGAGCCAAAAACATTCAGTACTTC

d_gene: NA
v_gene: TRBV6-4
j_gene: TRBJ1-1
abundance: NA
CDR3aa: CASSFWGKEAFF
CDR3nt: TGTGCCAGCAGTTTCTGGGGCAAGGAAGCTTTCTTT

d_gene: NA
v_gene: TRBV5-5
j_gene: TRBJ1-1
abundance: NA
CDR3aa: CASAGGVNTEAFF
CDR3nt: TGTGCCAGCGCCGGAGGGGTTAACACTGAAGCTTTCTTT

d_gene: TRBD1
v_gene: TRBV18
j_gene: TRBJ2-5
abundance: NA
CDR3aa: CASSQDRLQTQYF
CDR3nt: TGTGCCAGCTCACAGGACAGGCTGCAGACCCAGTACTTC

d_gene: TRBD1
v_gene: TRBV6-5
j_gene: TRBJ2-1
abundance: NA
CDR3aa: CASRGWTGGYNEQFF
CDR3nt: TGTGCCAGCCGGGGTTGGACAGGGGGTTACAATGAGCAGTTCTTC

d_gene: NA
v_gene: TRBV28
j_gene: TRBJ1-1
abundance: NA
CDR3aa: CASSLLKQGLAFF
CDR3nt: TGTGCCAGCAGTTTATTAAAACAGGGTTTGGCTTTCTTT

d_gene: NA
v_gene: TRBV7-9
j_gene: TRBJ2-5
abundance: few
CDR3aa: CASSLWPGETQYF
CDR3nt: TGTGCCAGCAGCCTATGGCCGGGAGAGACCCAGTACTTC

d_gene: NA
v_gene: TRBV12-5
j_gene: TRBJ2-3
abundance: few
CDR3aa: CASGRGDPTDTQYF
CDR3nt: TGTGCTAGTGGGCGGGGCGACCCCACAGATACGCAGTATTTT

d_gene: TRBD1
v_gene: TRBV6-5
j_gene: TRBJ1-1
abundance: NA
CDR3aa: CASSPLDRANTEAFF
CDR3nt: TGTGCCAGCAGTCCCCTCGACAGGGCGAACACTGAAGCTTTCTTT

d_gene: NA
v_gene: TRBV4-2
j_gene: TRBJ1-5
abundance: once
CDR3aa: CASSQDLEGSSYQPQHF
CDR3nt: TGTGCCAGCAGCCAAGATCTCGAGGGAAGCAGTTATCAGCCCCAGCATTTT

d_gene: NA
v_gene: TRBV27
j_gene: TRBJ2-5
abundance: NA
CDR3aa: CASSPTGGQETQYF
CDR3nt: TGTGCCAGCAGTCCCACCGGCGGGCAAGAGACCCAGTACTTC

d_gene: NA
v_gene: TRBV6-5
j_gene: TRBJ1-1
abundance: NA
CDR3aa: CASGRGESEAFF
CDR3nt: TGTGCCAGCGGCCGTGGAGAATCTGAAGCTTTCTTT

d_gene: TRBD1
v_gene: TRBV18
j_gene: TRBJ2-5
abundance: NA
CDR3aa: CASSPGQQETQYF
CDR3nt: TGTGCCAGCTCACCGGGACAGCAAGAGACCCAGTACTTC

d_gene: NA
v_gene: TRBV7-2
j_gene: TRBJ2-3
abundance: NA
CDR3aa: CASSSYSGGADTQYF
CDR3nt: TGTGCCAGCAGCTCTTATTCGGGCGGGGCAGATACGCAGTATTTT

d_gene: NA
v_gene: TRBV15
j_gene: TRBJ2-1
abundance: NA
CDR3aa: CATSRDMAAGEQFF
CDR3nt: TGTGCCACCAGCAGAGATATGGCGGCGGGGGAGCAGTTCTTC

d_gene: NA
v_gene: TRBV14
j_gene: TRBJ2-7
abundance: NA
CDR3aa: CASSLEFRREQYF
CDR3nt: TGTGCCAGCAGCCTCGAATTCAGGCGCGAGCAGTACTTC

d_gene: NA
v_gene: TRBV7-9
j_gene: TRBJ2-5
abundance: NA
CDR3aa: CASSPRNQETQYF
CDR3nt: TGTGCCAGCAGCCCGCGAAACCAAGAGACCCAGTACTTC

d_gene: TRBD2
v_gene: TRBV4-3
j_gene: TRBJ2-1
abundance: NA
CDR3aa: CASSQDRLAGTDNEQFF
CDR3nt: TGCGCCAGCAGCCAAGATCGGCTAGCGGGTACTGACAATGAGCAGTTCTTC

d_gene: NA
v_gene: TRBV28
j_gene: TRBJ1-1
abundance: NA
CDR3aa: CASTRGNTEAFF
CDR3nt: TGTGCCAGCACACGGGGGAACACTGAAGCTTTCTTT

d_gene: NA
v_gene: TRBV6-6
j_gene: TRBJ2-3
abundance: NA
CDR3aa: CASSYRSTNTDTQYF
CDR3nt: TGTGCCAGCAGTTACCGCTCGACAAACACAGATACGCAGTATTTT

d_gene: NA
v_gene: TRBV28
j_gene: TRBJ1-1
abundance: NA
CDR3aa: CASSPTTGFGTEAFF
CDR3nt: TGTGCCAGCAGCCCAACGACAGGTTTCGGGACTGAAGCTTTCTTT

d_gene: TRBD2
v_gene: TRBV24-1
j_gene: TRBJ2-5
abundance: NA
CDR3aa: CATSDPREPRKTQYF
CDR3nt: TGTGCCACCAGTGATCCGCGGGAGCCCAGAAAGACCCAGTACTTC

d_gene: TRBD1
v_gene: TRBV9
j_gene: TRBJ1-1
abundance: NA
CDR3aa: CASSPEGTGGTEAFF
CDR3nt: TGTGCCAGCAGCCCGGAAGGGACAGGGGGCACTGAAGCTTTCTTT

d_gene: TRBD1
v_gene: TRBV6-4
j_gene: TRBJ1-1
abundance: NA
CDR3aa: CASRDGQGNTEAFF
CDR3nt: TGTGCCAGCAGAGATGGACAGGGGAACACTGAAGCTTTCTTT

d_gene: NA
v_gene: TRBV6-1
j_gene: TRBJ1-1
abundance: once
CDR3aa: CASSGREGRKRNTEAFF
CDR3nt: TGTGCCAGCAGTGGGCGCGAGGGTAGGAAGAGGAACACTGAAGCTTTCTTT

d_gene: TRBD2
v_gene: TRBV19
j_gene: TRBJ2-1
abundance: NA
CDR3aa: CASSAGGSPQSQFF
CDR3nt: TGTGCCAGCTCAGCGGGGGGTTCCCCACAATCCCAGTTCTTC

d_gene: TRBD1
v_gene: TRBV5-1
j_gene: TRBJ1-5
abundance: NA
CDR3aa: CASSPTGDRNQPQHF
CDR3nt: TGCGCCAGCAGCCCTACAGGGGATCGCAATCAGCCCCAGCATTTT

d_gene: TRBD2
v_gene: TRBV9
j_gene: TRBJ2-5
abundance: NA
CDR3aa: CASSRGLAGVGETQYF
CDR3nt: TGTGCCAGCAGCAGGGGACTAGCGGGAGTTGGGGAGACCCAGTACTTC

d_gene: TRBD1
v_gene: TRBV4-3
j_gene: TRBJ1-5
abundance: NA
CDR3aa: CASSQGTGVNQPQHF
CDR3nt: TGCGCCAGCAGCCAAGGGACAGGGGTTAACCAGCCCCAGCATTTT

d_gene: TRBD1
v_gene: TRBV27
j_gene: TRBJ2-7
abundance: NA
CDR3aa: CASSRGQGGLYF
CDR3nt: TGTGCCAGCAGTAGGGGACAGGGGGGCCTGTACTTC